The text below deals with one T cell receptor beta chain. Only in-frame clones appear in the TCRdb table, and some are missing; sequencing was by immunoSEQ multiplex PCR. Counted here are 500,000 or so clones, 87% occurring once; the ten biggest clones make up over 10%. Treatment denoted: 15 to 20 received Ad26.COV2.S at low or high dose, single or two shots; 5 received placebo; per-sample allocation not given. Collection of the samples took place on day 63 after the first injection of vaccine or placebo. The sample belongs to a study of Ad26.COV2.S vaccination and SARS-CoV-2 variants. Trimming shortened V by 6 bases and J by 1 base, and 9 bases separated the two germline ends. The CDR3 extends over 13 amino acids. Germline V gives CDR1 MNHEY, CDR2 SMNVEV (reference sequence).

This sequence joins TRBV27 and TRBJ2-5; D remains unclear. The sequences come from peripheral blood, collected in a trial of Ad26.COV2.S vaccine versus placebo. The sequence was collected from a person aged 18-65 years who received the Ad26.COV2.S COVID-19 vaccine or a placebo. The CDR3 loop is CASSSLSQETQYF. CDR3 DNA sequence: TGTGCCAGCAGCAGCCTATCCCAAGAGACCCAGTACTTC.